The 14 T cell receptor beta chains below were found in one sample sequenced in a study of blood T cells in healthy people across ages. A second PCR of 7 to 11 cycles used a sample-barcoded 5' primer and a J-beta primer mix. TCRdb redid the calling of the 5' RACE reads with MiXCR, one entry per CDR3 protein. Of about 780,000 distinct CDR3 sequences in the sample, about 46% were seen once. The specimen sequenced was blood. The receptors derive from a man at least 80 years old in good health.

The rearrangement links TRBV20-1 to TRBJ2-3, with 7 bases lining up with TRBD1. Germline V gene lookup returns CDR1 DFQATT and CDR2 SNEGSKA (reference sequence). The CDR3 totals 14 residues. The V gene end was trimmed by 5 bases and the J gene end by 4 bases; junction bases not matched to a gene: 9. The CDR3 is CSAHRQGTADTQYF. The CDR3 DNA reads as TGCAGTGCTCATAGACAGGGTACCGCAGATACGCAGTATTTT.

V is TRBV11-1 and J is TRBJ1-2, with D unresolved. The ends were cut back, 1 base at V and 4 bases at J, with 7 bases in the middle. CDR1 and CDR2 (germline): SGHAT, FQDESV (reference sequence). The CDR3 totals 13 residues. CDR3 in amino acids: CASSLEYFYGYTF. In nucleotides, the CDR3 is TGTGCCAGCAGCTTAGAATATTTCTATGGCTACACCTTC.

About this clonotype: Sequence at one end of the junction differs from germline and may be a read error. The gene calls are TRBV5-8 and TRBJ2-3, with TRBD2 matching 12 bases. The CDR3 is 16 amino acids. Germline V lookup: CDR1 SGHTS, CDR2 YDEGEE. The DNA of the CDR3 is TGTGCCAGCAGGTGGTCTAGCGGGAGGGGCACAGAGACGCAGTATTTT. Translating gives CASRWSSGRGTETQYF.

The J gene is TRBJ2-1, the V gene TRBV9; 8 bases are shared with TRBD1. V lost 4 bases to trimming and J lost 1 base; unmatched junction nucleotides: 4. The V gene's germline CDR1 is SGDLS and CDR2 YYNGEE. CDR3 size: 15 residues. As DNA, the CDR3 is TGTGCCAGCAGCCGCCGGACAGGGTCCTACAATGAGCAGTTCTTC. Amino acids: CASSRRTGSYNEQFF. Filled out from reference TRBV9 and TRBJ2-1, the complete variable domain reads DSGVTQTPKHLITATGQRVTLRCSPRSGDLSVYWYQQSLDQGLQFLIQYYNGEERAKGNILERFSAQQFPDLHSELNLSSLELGDSALYFCASSRRTGSYNEQFFGPGTRLTVL.

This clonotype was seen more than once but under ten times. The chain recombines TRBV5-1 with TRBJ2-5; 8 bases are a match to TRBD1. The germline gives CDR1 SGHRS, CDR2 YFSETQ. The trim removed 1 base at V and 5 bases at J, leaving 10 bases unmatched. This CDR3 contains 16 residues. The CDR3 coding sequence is TGCGCCAGCAGCTTGCGGGTGACAGGGGAGAGGGAGACCCAGTACTTC. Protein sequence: CASSLRVTGERETQYF. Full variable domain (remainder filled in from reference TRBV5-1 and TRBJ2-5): KAGVTQTPRYLIKTRGQQVTLSCSPISGHRSVSWYQQTPGQGLQFLFEYFSETQRNKGNFPGRFSGRQFSNSRSEMNVSTLELGDSALYLCASSLRVTGERETQYFGPGTRLLVL.

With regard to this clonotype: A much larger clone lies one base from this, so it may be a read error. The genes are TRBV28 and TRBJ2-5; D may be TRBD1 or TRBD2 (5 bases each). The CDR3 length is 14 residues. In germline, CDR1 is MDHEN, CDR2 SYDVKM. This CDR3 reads CASTEGRTQESQYF. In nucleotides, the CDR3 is TGTGCCAGCACCGAGGGACGGACACAAGAGAGCCAGTACTTC.

The CDR3 bases are TGCGCCAGCAGCCTAAAGGAGGGCGGGAGCTATGGCTACACCTTC. It codes for CASSLKEGGSYGYTF. The genes are TRBV4-1 and TRBJ1-2; D gene ambiguous. The V and J ends lost 4 bases and 4 bases respectively, with 16 bases between them. In germline, CDR1 is MGHRA, CDR2 YSYEKL. The CDR3 length is 15 residues.

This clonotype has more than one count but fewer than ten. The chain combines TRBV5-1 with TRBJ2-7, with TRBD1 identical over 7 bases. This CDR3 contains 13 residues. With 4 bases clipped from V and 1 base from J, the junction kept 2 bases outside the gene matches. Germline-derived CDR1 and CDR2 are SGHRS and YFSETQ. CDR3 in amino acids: CASSTQGSYEQYF. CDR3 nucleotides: TGCGCCAGCAGCACACAGGGGTCCTACGAGCAGTACTTC.

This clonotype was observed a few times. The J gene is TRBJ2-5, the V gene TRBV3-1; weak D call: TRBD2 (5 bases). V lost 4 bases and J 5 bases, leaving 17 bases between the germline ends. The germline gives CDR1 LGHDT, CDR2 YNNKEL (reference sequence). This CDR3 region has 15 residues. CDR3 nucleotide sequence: TGTGCCAGCAGCCCTCGGACCCTGGGAGTGGAGACCCAGTACTTC. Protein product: CASSPRTLGVETQYF.

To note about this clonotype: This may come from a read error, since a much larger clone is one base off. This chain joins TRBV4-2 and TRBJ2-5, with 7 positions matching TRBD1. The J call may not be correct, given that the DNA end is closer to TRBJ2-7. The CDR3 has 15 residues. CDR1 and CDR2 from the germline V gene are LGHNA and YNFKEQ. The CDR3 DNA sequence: TGTGCCAGCAGCCAAAAAGAGGGACAGTCCTACGAGCAGTACTTC. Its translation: CASSQKEGQSYEQYF.

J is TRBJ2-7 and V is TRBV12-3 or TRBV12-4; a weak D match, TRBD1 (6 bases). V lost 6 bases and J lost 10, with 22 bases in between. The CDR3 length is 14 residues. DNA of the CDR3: TGTGCCAGCAGCCCAGGGGCGGGCAGTTCCACCCAGTACTTC. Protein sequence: CASSPGAGSSTQYF.

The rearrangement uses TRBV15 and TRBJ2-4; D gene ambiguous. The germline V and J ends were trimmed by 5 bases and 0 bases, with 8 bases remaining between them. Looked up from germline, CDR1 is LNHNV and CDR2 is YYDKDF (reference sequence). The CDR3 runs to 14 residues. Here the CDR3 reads CATSPVLAKNIQYF. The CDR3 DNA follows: TGTGCCACCAGCCCAGTACTAGCCAAAAACATTCAGTACTTC.

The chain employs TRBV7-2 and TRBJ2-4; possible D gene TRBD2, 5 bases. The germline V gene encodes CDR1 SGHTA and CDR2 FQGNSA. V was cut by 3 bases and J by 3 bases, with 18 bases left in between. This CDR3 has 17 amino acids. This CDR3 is CASSFNPTKTGKNIQYF. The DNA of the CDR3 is TGTGCCAGCAGCTTCAACCCGACTAAGACGGGCAAAAACATTCAGTACTTC.

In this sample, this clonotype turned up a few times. The CDR3 reads CSAGPLQETQYF. The CDR3 DNA follows: TGCAGTGCTGGGCCCTTACAAGAGACCCAGTACTTC. The genes are TRBV20-1 and TRBJ2-5; D unclear. V gave up 5 bases and J gave up 2 bases, with 9 bases separating them. Per germline, CDR1 DFQATT and CDR2 SNEGSKA (reference sequence). There are 12 residues in the CDR3.